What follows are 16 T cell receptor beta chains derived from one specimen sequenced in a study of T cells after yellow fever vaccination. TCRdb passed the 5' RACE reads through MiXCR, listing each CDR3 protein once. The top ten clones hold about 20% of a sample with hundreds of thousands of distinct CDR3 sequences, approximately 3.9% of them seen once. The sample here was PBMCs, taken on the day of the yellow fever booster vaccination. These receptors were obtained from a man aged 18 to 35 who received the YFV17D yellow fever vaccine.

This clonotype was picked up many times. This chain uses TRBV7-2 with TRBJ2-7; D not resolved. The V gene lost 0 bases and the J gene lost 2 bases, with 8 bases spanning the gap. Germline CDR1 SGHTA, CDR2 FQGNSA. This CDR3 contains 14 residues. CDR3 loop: CASSLAWQTYEQYF. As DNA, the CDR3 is TGTGCCAGCAGCTTAGCGTGGCAGACCTACGAGCAGTACTTC.

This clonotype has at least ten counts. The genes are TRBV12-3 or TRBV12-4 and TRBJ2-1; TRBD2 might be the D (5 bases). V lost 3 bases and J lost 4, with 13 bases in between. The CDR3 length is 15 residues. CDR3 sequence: CASSFRLAGYNEQFF. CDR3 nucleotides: TGTGCCAGCAGTTTCCGGCTAGCTGGGTACAATGAGCAGTTCTTC.

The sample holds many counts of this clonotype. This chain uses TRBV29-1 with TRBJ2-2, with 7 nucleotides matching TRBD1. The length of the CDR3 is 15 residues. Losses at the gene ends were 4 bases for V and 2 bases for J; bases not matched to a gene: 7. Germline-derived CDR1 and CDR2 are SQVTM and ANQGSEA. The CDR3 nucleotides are TGCAGCGTTGGGACGGACAGGTTAAACACCGGGGAGCTGTTTTTT. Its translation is CSVGTDRLNTGELFF.

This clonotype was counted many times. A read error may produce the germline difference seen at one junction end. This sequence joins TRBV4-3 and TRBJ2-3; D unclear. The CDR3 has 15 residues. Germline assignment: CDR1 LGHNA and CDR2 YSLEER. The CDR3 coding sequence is TGCACCAGCAGCCAAGGACCGAGGAGCACAGATACGCAGTATTTT. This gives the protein CTSSQGPRSTDTQYF.

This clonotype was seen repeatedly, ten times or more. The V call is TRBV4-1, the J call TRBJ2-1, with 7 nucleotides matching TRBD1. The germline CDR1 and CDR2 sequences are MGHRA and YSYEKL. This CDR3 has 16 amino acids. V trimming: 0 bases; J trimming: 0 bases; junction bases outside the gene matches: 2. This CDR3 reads CASSQDRDSSYNEQFF. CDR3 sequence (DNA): TGCGCCAGCAGCCAAGATAGGGACAGCTCCTACAATGAGCAGTTCTTC.

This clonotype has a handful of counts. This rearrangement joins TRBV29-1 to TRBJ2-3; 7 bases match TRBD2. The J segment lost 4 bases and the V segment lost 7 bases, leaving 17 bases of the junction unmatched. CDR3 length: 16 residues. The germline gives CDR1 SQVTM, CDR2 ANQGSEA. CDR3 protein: CSASNYNRGDPDTQYF. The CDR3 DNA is TGCAGCGCCTCGAATTACAATCGGGGGGATCCAGATACGCAGTATTTT.

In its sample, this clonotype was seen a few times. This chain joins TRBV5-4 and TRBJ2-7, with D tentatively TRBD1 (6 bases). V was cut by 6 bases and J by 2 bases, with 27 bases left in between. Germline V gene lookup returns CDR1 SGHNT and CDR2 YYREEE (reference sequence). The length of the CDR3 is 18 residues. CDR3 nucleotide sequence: TGTGCCAGCACCCCGAGGGGGTTGGAGCCCCTGGGCGCCTACGAGCAGTACGTC. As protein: CASTPRGLEPLGAYEQYV.

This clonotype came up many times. The CDR3 sequence is CASSSANWPQHF. DNA of the CDR3: TGTGCCAGCAGCTCAGCGAATTGGCCCCAGCATTTT. V usage is TRBV12-3 or TRBV12-4 and J usage is TRBJ1-5; D is uncertain. The V end was cut by 6 bases, the J end by 9 bases, with 12 bases between. The length of the CDR3 is 12 residues.

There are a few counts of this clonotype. The CDR3 sequence: CASSQGTVYNSPLHF. As DNA, the CDR3 is TGCGCCAGCAGCCAGGGGACAGTCTATAATTCACCCCTCCACTTT. The rearrangement links TRBV4-3 to TRBJ1-6; 7 positions match TRBD1. J gave up 3 bases and V 3 bases, and 2 bases lay outside the gene matches. Germline CDR1 is LGHNA and CDR2 is YSLEER. The length of the CDR3 is 15 residues.

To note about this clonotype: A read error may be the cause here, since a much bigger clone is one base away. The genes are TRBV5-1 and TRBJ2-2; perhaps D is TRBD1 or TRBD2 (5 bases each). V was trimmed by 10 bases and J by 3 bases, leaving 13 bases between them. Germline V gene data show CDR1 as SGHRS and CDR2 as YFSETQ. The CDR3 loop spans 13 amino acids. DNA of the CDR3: TGCGCCTCCCAGGGAGTCTACACCGGGGAGCTGTTTTTT. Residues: CASQGVYTGELFF. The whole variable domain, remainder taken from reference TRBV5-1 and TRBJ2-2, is KAGVTQTPRYLIKTRGQQVTLSCSPISGHRSVSWYQQTPGQGLQFLFEYFSETQRNKGNFPGRFSGRQFSNSRSEMNVSTLELGDSALYLCASQGVYTGELFFGEGSRLTVL.

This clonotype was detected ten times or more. The CDR3 spells CASSQGSGSETQYF. The DNA of the CDR3 is TGTGCCAGCAGTCAGGGGTCGGGCTCGGAGACCCAGTACTTC. This chain joins TRBV11-2 and TRBJ2-5; a possible D gene is TRBD1 (6 bases). Germline assignment: CDR1 SGHAT and CDR2 FQNNGV. CDR3 length: 14 amino acids. With 6 bases removed from V and 5 bases from J, the gap between germline ends came to 16 bases.

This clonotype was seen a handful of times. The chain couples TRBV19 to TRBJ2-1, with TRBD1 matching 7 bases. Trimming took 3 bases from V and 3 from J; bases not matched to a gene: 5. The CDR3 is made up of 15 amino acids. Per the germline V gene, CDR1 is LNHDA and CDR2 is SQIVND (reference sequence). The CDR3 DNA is TGTGCCAGTAGTATCTGGCAGGGGGACTACAATGAGCAGTTCTTC. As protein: CASSIWQGDYNEQFF.

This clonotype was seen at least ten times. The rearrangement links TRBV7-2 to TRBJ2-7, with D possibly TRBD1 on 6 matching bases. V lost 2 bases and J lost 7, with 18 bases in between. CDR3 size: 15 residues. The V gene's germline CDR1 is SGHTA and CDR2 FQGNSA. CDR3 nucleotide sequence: TGTGCCAGCAGCTTAAGTGCAGGGGTCGTGTGGGAGCAGTACGTC. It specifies CASSLSAGVVWEQYV.

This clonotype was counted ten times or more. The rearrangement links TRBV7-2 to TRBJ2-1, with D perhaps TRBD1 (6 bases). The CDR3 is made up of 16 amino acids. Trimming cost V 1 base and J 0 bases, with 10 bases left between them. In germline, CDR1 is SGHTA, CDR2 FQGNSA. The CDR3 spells CASSLEYRVSYNEQFF. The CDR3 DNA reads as TGTGCCAGCAGCTTAGAATACAGGGTCTCCTACAATGAGCAGTTCTTC.

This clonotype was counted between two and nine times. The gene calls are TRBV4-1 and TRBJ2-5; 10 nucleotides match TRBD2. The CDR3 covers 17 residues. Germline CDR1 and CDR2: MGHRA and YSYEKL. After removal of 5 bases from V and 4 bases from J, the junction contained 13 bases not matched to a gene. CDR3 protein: CASSSWLSGGATETQYF. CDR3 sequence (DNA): TGCGCCAGCAGCTCCTGGTTGAGCGGGGGGGCCACAGAGACCCAGTACTTC.

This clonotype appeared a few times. The CDR3 is CASTGSGVADTQYF. DNA of the CDR3: TGCGCCAGCACAGGCTCCGGGGTTGCAGATACGCAGTATTTT. The rearrangement uses TRBV5-1 and TRBJ2-3; D might be TRBD2 (5 bases). The germline V and J ends were trimmed by 6 bases and 4 bases, with 15 bases remaining between them. Looked up from germline, CDR1 is SGHRS and CDR2 is YFSETQ. The CDR3 runs 14 residues.